This TCR beta chain was sequenced for a study of OX40 agonist ivuxolimab in advanced cancers. Profiling relied on immunoSEQ multiplex PCR, and the TCRdb table lists in-frame clones only, not all of them. The table has some 64,000 clones, about nine tenths seen once. Germline loops: CDR1 GTSNPN, CDR2 SVGIG (reference sequence). V was clipped by 3 bases and J by 5 bases, with 19 bases between them. CDR3 length equals 16 residues. The input for sequencing was CD4+ or CD8+ T cells sorted from blood, taken in a trial of the OX40 agonist ivuxolimab. The chain has TRBV30 and TRBJ2-2; D not resolved. The origin of this receptor is an adult with an advanced solid tumor such as melanoma, head and neck, liver or kidney cancer. This chain's CDR3 is CAWSQEARAGTGELFF. The CDR3 region has the DNA TGTGCCTGGAGCCAAGAGGCAAGGGCCGGGACCGGGGAGCTGTTTTTT.